Shown below are 4 T cell receptor beta chains from a single sample sequenced in a study of T cell responses to AZD1222 COVID-19 vaccine. Measured with immunoSEQ multiplex PCR; TCRdb has only the in-frame clones, and not every one. Of about 120,000 clones in the sample, around 89% were seen once. Sequencing was performed on peripheral blood, taken 28 days after the second AZD1222 dose. These receptors came from an adult who received the AZD1222 COVID-19 vaccine.

CDR3 coding DNA: TGTGCCAGCAGCCTACTGGACATATACCAAGAGACCCAGTACTTC. This translates into CASSLLDIYQETQYF. The J gene is TRBJ2-5, the V gene TRBV7-9; possibly TRBD1 for D (5 bases). V was shortened by 5 bases and J by 0 bases, with 13 bases between the two germline ends. The CDR3 length is 15 residues. From germline, CDR1 is SEHNR and CDR2 FQNEAQ (reference sequence).

The rearrangement links TRBV19 to TRBJ1-2, with a tentative D call TRBD1 (6 bases). CDR1 LNHDA and CDR2 SQIVND come from the germline V gene (reference sequence). Trimming removed 5 bases at V and 7 bases at J, with 14 bases between. This CDR3 has 13 amino acids. CDR3 in DNA: TGTGCCAGTAGTTGGGGGTTAGGGGGTGGCTACACCTTC. Amino acid sequence: CASSWGLGGGYTF.

The chain links TRBV11-2 to TRBJ2-7; no reliable D call. CDR1 and CDR2 (germline): SGHAT, FQNNGV. This CDR3 region has 12 residues. The V end lost 4 bases, the J end lost 3 bases, and 7 bases lay between the germline ends. DNA of the CDR3: TGTGCCAGCAGCTCAAATTACTACGAGCAGTACTTC. Amino acid sequence: CASSSNYYEQYF.

V is TRBV4-1 and J is TRBJ1-2, with a weak D call TRBD1 (6 bases). Trimming took 2 bases from V and 4 from J, leaving 11 bases between them. The CDR3 is 14 amino acids. In germline, CDR1 is MGHRA, CDR2 YSYEKL. CDR3 coding DNA: TGCGCCAGCAGCCAACCAGGACAGCGCTATGGCTACACCTTC. Protein sequence: CASSQPGQRYGYTF.